This T cell receptor beta chain comes out of a study of T cell clones after liver transplantation. Study-level information: Pre-transplant mixed lymphocyte reactions yielded third-party-reactive TCRbeta sequences as comparators for graft-donor-reactive sequences. Patients counted as tolerant after at least one year off all immunosuppression, enzymes not exceeding twice normal. Timepoints were pre-transplant, pre-withdrawal, and after withdrawal was completed or failed.

Trimming cost V 2 bases and J 2 bases, with 9 bases left between them. The CDR3 runs 14 residues. Per germline, CDR1 SGHTA and CDR2 FQGTGA. Libraries were prepared by immunoSEQ multiplex PCR; TCRdb keeps only in-frame clonotypes and omits some of them. The sample holds 55,000 to 75,000 clones, almost 95% seen once. The sample was CD4+ T cells from blood, taken approximately 26 months after liver transplant. The TCR sequence derives from a human patient who received a liver transplant. Some T cells here may be from the graft donor. The chain carries TRBV7-3 and TRBJ2-5; D is possibly TRBD1 (5 bases). Written as DNA, the CDR3 is TGTGCCAGCAGCTTAGGGGCCCCTCAAGAGACCCAGTACTTC. This sequence encodes CASSLGAPQETQYF.